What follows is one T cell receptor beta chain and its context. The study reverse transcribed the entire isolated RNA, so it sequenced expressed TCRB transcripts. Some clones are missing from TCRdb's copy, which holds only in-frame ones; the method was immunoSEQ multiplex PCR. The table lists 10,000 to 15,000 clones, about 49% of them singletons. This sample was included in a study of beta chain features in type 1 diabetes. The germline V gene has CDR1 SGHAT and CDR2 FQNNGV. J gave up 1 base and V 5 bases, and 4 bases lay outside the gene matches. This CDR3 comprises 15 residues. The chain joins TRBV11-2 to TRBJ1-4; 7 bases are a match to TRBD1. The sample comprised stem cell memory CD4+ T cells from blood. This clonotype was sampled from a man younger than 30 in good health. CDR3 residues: CASSQHRGTNEKLFF. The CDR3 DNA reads TGTGCCAGCAGCCAGCACAGGGGAACTAATGAAAAACTGTTTTTT.